The 27 T cell receptor beta chains below all came from one sample that was sequenced in a study of OX40 agonist ivuxolimab in advanced cancers. Using immunoSEQ multiplex PCR, the repertoire was profiled, and TCRdb retains in-frame clones only, with some absent. The sample records some 16,000 clones, approximately 86% being singletons. This material consisted of CD4+ or CD8+ T cells sorted from blood, taken in a trial of the OX40 agonist ivuxolimab. The receptor set was obtained from an adult with an advanced solid tumor such as melanoma, head and neck, liver or kidney cancer.

This rearrangement joins TRBV4-3 to TRBJ2-2, with a tentative D call TRBD2 (5 bases). Germline CDR1 LGHNA, CDR2 YSLEER. The V end lost 0 bases, the J end lost 4 bases, and 9 bases lay between the germline ends. The CDR3 consists of 15 residues. CDR3 in amino acids: CASSQEGRGTGELFF. CDR3 bases: TGCGCCAGCAGCCAAGAAGGACGGGGCACCGGGGAGCTGTTTTTT.

The rearrangement uses TRBV7-6 and TRBJ2-7, with TRBD2 as a possible D gene (5 bases). The CDR3 spans 11 residues. The V gene lost 4 bases and the J gene lost 7 bases, with 8 bases spanning the gap. The germline CDR1 and CDR2 sequences are SGHVS and FNYEAQ. The DNA of the CDR3 is TGTGCCAGCAGCTCATCGGGGGAGCAGTACTTC. Residues: CASSSSGEQYF.

The chain joins TRBV5-1 to TRBJ2-3; no reliable D call. The germline V and J ends were trimmed by 7 bases and 0 bases, with 6 bases remaining between them. From germline, CDR1 is SGHRS and CDR2 YFSETQ. CDR3 length: 12 residues. This CDR3 is CASRSSTDTQYF. The CDR3 region has the DNA TGCGCCAGCCGAAGTAGCACAGATACGCAGTATTTT.

V and J are TRBV30 and TRBJ1-2; D remains unclear. Germline CDR1 GTSNPN, CDR2 SVGIG (reference sequence). V lost 0 bases to trimming and J lost 8 bases, with 10 bases between them. The CDR3 consists of 12 residues. The CDR3 DNA reads as TGTGCCTGGAGTGTAGATAGGCTCGGCTACACCTTC. It yields the protein CAWSVDRLGYTF.

V and J are TRBV28 and TRBJ1-5, with D perhaps matching TRBD1 (5 bases). This CDR3 region has 15 residues. Deletions cut 3 bases from V and 7 bases from J, with 16 bases between. The V gene's germline CDR1 is MDHEN and CDR2 SYDVKM. The CDR3 is CASSFPGTPPQPQHF. CDR3 in DNA: TGTGCCAGCAGTTTCCCGGGGACCCCACCGCAGCCCCAGCATTTT.

V gene TRBV5-8 combines with J gene TRBJ2-3; D is perhaps TRBD1 (5 bases). Between the trimmed V and J ends, which lost 4 bases and 5 bases, there was a span of 20 bases. The germline V gene encodes CDR1 SGHTS and CDR2 YDEGEE. This CDR3 has 16 amino acids. CDR3 sequence: CASSPGLGHLVDTQYF. The CDR3 bases are TGTGCCAGCAGCCCCGGATTAGGACACCTCGTAGATACGCAGTATTTT.

The chain recombines TRBV7-2 with TRBJ2-1; 7 positions match TRBD2. Per germline, CDR1 SGHTA and CDR2 FQGNSA. The V gene end was trimmed by 2 bases and the J gene end by 0 bases; junction bases not matched to a gene: 4. The CDR3 extends over 16 amino acids. The CDR3: CASSLWRGSSYNEQFF. Written as DNA, the CDR3 is TGTGCCAGCAGCTTATGGCGCGGGAGCTCCTACAATGAGCAGTTCTTC.

The J gene is TRBJ2-3, the V gene TRBV9, with a weak D call TRBD2 (6 bases). The CDR3 runs 13 residues. Deletions cut 3 bases from V and 3 bases from J, with 8 bases between. Looked up from germline, CDR1 is SGDLS and CDR2 is YYNGEE. The CDR3: CASSAGGTDTQYF. As DNA, the CDR3 is TGTGCCAGCAGCGCTGGGGGGACAGATACGCAGTATTTT.

The rearrangement links TRBV7-9 to TRBJ2-1; 7 bases align to TRBD1. Germline-derived CDR1 and CDR2 are SEHNR and FQNEAQ (reference sequence). The CDR3 runs 14 residues. Trimming removed 10 bases from V and 3 bases from J; junction bases left unmatched: 9. In DNA form, the CDR3 reads TGTGCCACCACCGAGGACAGGATCTACAATGAGCAGTTCTTC. Amino acid sequence: CATTEDRIYNEQFF. Using reference TRBV7-9 and TRBJ2-1 for the parts outside the CDR3, the full variable domain is DTGVSQNPRHKITKRGQNVTFRCDPISEHNRLYWYRQTLGQGPEFLTYFQNEAQLEKSRLLSDRFSAERPKGSFSTLEIQRTEQGDSAMYLCATTEDRIYNEQFFGPGTRLTVL.

The CDR3 DNA reads as TGTGCCAGCAGCCTCGGACAGGCAAATTCACCCCTCCACTTT. Translating it yields CASSLGQANSPLHF. The genes are TRBV6-5 and TRBJ1-6; 7 positions agree with TRBD1. Germline CDR1 MNHEY, CDR2 SVGAGI. The CDR3 has 14 amino acids. Trimming took 6 bases from V and 7 from J; bases not matched to a gene: 6.

The chain employs TRBV2 and TRBJ1-1, with TRBD1 as a possible D gene (5 bases). The V gene lost 4 bases and the J gene lost 4 bases, with 10 bases spanning the gap. Germline V CDR1 and CDR2: SNHLY, FYNNEI. This CDR3 comprises 13 residues. CDR3 sequence: CASSVRVSTEAFF. CDR3 nucleotide sequence: TGTGCCAGCAGTGTCAGGGTTAGCACTGAAGCTTTCTTT.

Written as DNA, the CDR3 is TGTGCCAGCAGCTCCAGACAGGGAGAAGAGACCCAGTACTTC. The encoded protein is CASSSRQGEETQYF. The V call is TRBV7-2, the J call TRBJ2-5; 7 bases are a match to TRBD1. CDR1 and CDR2 from the germline V gene are SGHTA and FQGNSA. The CDR3 totals 14 residues. The V and J ends lost 4 bases and 3 bases, in that order; junction bases with no gene match: 5. Looking up the rest from reference TRBV7-2 and TRBJ2-5 gives the full variable domain: GAGVSQSPSNKVTEKGKDVELRCDPISGHTALYWYRQSLGQGLEFLIYFQGNSAPDKSGLPSDRFSAERTGGSVSTLTIQRTQQEDSAVYLCASSSRQGEETQYFGPGTRLLVL.

This clone was recorded only once. Germline and junction disagree at one end, which may indicate a read error. The J gene is TRBJ2-3, the V gene TRBV7-9; either TRBD1 or TRBD2 may supply D (5 bases each). Germline V gene lookup returns CDR1 SEHNR and CDR2 FQNEAQ (reference sequence). There are 12 residues in the CDR3. The CDR3 DNA reads TGTGCCAGCAGCCCTCCGGGGCGGACGTGGCATTTT. The encoded protein is CASSPPGRTWHF.

V is TRBV7-6 and J is TRBJ2-5; 14 nucleotides match TRBD2. Germline V gene data show CDR1 as SGHVS and CDR2 as FNYEAQ. With V trimmed by 6 bases and J by 5 bases, 11 bases remained unmatched. The CDR3 has 17 amino acids. The CDR3 here is CASSPGLAGGWGETQYF. The CDR3 bases are TGTGCCAGCAGTCCCGGACTAGCGGGAGGATGGGGCGAGACCCAGTACTTC. The variable domain in full, completed from reference TRBV7-6 and TRBJ2-5, reads GAGVSQSPRYKVTKRGQDVALRCDPISGHVSLYWYRQALGQGPEFLTYFNYEAQQDKSGLPNDRFSAERPEGSISTLTIQRTEQRDSAMYRCASSPGLAGGWGETQYFGPGTRLLVL.

V usage is TRBV7-9 and J usage is TRBJ2-7; D is undetermined. This CDR3 has 13 amino acids. Trimming removed 4 bases at V and 6 bases at J, with 13 bases between. Looked up from germline, CDR1 is SEHNR and CDR2 is FQNEAQ (reference sequence). CDR3 in DNA: TGTGCCAGCAGCTCAGGACGATTCCCCGAGCAGTACTTC. Translation gives CASSSGRFPEQYF.

V gene TRBV2 combines with J gene TRBJ2-2, with D perhaps TRBD2 (6 bases). Trimming stripped 8 bases from V and 6 bases from J, with 10 bases between. The CDR3 is made up of 12 amino acids. Germline V gene lookup returns CDR1 SNHLY and CDR2 FYNNEI. DNA of the CDR3: TGTGCCAGCGGGAGGTCCGCCGGGGAGCTGTTTTTT. Its protein product is CASGRSAGELFF.

The chain carries TRBV5-1 and TRBJ2-7; 8 nucleotides align to TRBD1. The CDR3 totals 15 residues. Germline values: CDR1 SGHRS, CDR2 YFSETQ. The V segment lost 4 bases and the J segment 3 bases; nucleotides outside the gene matches: 9. The CDR3 DNA follows: TGCGCCAGCAGCGACGGACAGGGTACTCTCTACGAGCAGTACTTC. Translated: CASSDGQGTLYEQYF.

The rearrangement joins TRBV6-6 to TRBJ2-3; 14 bases are a match to TRBD2. V lost 8 bases and J lost 4; bases outside the gene matches: 5. The CDR3 is made up of 15 amino acids. In germline, CDR1 is MNHNY, CDR2 SVGAGI (reference sequence). CDR3 residues: CASGTSGSKSDTQYF. The CDR3 DNA is TGTGCCAGCGGGACTAGCGGGAGTAAATCAGATACGCAGTATTTT.

Only one count was recorded for this clone. The chain uses TRBV6-4 and TRBJ2-3; 10 bases map to TRBD1. This CDR3 is 18 amino acids long. V lost 5 bases, J lost 2 bases, and 13 bases stayed unmatched. The germline gives CDR1 MRHNA, CDR2 SNTAGT. The CDR3 loop reads CASSSPETGGYITDTQYF. The CDR3 region has the DNA TGTGCCAGCAGTTCCCCGGAGACAGGGGGCTACATCACAGATACGCAGTATTTT.

This clone has only one observation. The genes are TRBV5-4 and TRBJ2-2; D may be TRBD2 (6 bases). This CDR3 has 16 residues. The germline V and J ends were trimmed by 4 bases and 6 bases, with 19 bases remaining between them. Germline-derived CDR1 and CDR2 are SGHNT and YYREEE (reference sequence). CDR3 amino acids: CASSHKRAEPSGELFF. CDR3 nucleotides: TGTGCCAGCAGCCATAAGCGGGCGGAGCCTTCCGGGGAGCTGTTTTTT.

The chain employs TRBV5-1 and TRBJ2-3, with 9 bases identical to TRBD2. The germline CDR1 and CDR2 sequences are SGHRS and YFSETQ. V lost 2 bases to trimming and J lost 2 bases; unmatched junction nucleotides: 6. The CDR3 extends over 16 amino acids. CDR3 loop: CASSFRLAENTDTQYF. The CDR3 DNA reads TGCGCCAGCAGCTTTAGACTAGCGGAGAACACAGATACGCAGTATTTT.

The chain combines TRBV10-3 with TRBJ2-3, with a tentative D call TRBD2 (5 bases). The CDR3 is 13 amino acids. CDR1 and CDR2 from the germline V gene are ENHRY and SYGVKD. The germline V and J ends were trimmed by 1 base and 5 bases, with 7 bases remaining between them. The CDR3 nucleotides read TGTGCCATCAGTGAGTACGAGGGAGATACGCAGTATTTT. Translated, it gives CAISEYEGDTQYF.

The gene calls are TRBV18 and TRBJ2-3; D is uncertain. Germline V CDR1 and CDR2: KGHSH, LQKENI. Between the trimmed V and J ends, which lost 2 bases and 2 bases, there was a span of 5 bases. The CDR3 consists of 13 residues. Here the CDR3 reads CASSPSNTDTQYF. The CDR3, as DNA: TGTGCCAGCTCACCAAGCAACACAGATACGCAGTATTTT.

J is TRBJ1-1 and V is TRBV2; no clear D. CDR1 and CDR2 (germline): SNHLY, FYNNEI. Between the trimmed V and J ends, which lost 5 bases and 3 bases, there was a span of 13 bases. The CDR3 has 14 amino acids. The CDR3 coding sequence is TGTGCCAGCAGTCAAGAGGCGCCTTACACTGAAGCTTTCTTT. This codes for CASSQEAPYTEAFF.

This chain connects TRBV7-8 to TRBJ2-1; 7 positions agree with TRBD1. J lost 2 bases, V lost 5 bases, and 9 bases had no gene match. The germline gives CDR1 SGHVS, CDR2 FQNEAQ. CDR3 length: 16 amino acids. CDR3 sequence: CASSPASGQPYNEQFF. The CDR3 bases are TGTGCCAGCAGCCCGGCGTCGGGACAGCCCTACAATGAGCAGTTCTTC.

The genes are TRBV5-8 and TRBJ1-2; D not certain. The CDR3 runs to 9 residues. Between the trimmed V and J ends, which lost 4 bases and 8 bases, there was a span of 3 bases. Germline V gene lookup returns CDR1 SGHTS and CDR2 YDEGEE. The chain's CDR3 is CASSTGYTF. The CDR3 DNA is TGTGCCAGCAGCACCGGCTACACCTTC.

This clone was seen just once. This CDR3 reads CASCGQGLGSYEQYF. CDR3 coding DNA: TGCGCCAGCTGCGGACAGGGATTGGGATCCTACGAGCAGTACTTC. This chain links TRBV5-1 with TRBJ2-7; 8 nucleotides align to TRBD1. V gave up 7 bases and J gave up 1 base; unmatched junction bases: 10. CDR1 and CDR2 (germline): SGHRS, YFSETQ. The CDR3 length is 15 residues.